The present TCR beta chain was sequenced within a study of T cell responses to AZD1222 COVID-19 vaccine (dated by TCRdb to the early 2020s). In terms of the full investigation: TCR sequencing covered roughly 230 trial participants: 200 to 220 given two doses of AZD1222 and 26 given two doses of MenACWY control vaccine. Enrollment into the trials was organized by age into subgroups of 18-55, 56-69 and 70-plus years, and those subgroups contained 148, 28 and 57 TCR-sequenced participants, respectively. Paper-wide results and their limitations: After two AZD1222 doses, both the breadth and the depth of spike-specific TCRs were significantly higher than at day 0 and than in MenACWY recipients. Reportedly, close to half of the unique spike-specific TCRs recognized epitopes lying outside the regions that are mutated in the B.1.351 and B.1.1.7 variants. Because no day 14 peak-response samples were available, repertoires were characterized only after the peak T cell response. The whole spike protein was spanned by vaccine-associated CD4 TCRs, and dominant responses were seen in regions 160-218 and 743-854. Conclusions about previously exposed vaccinees are limited, since just 6 or 7 AZD1222 recipients were seropositive for SARS-CoV-2 at baseline. In the small 56-69-year group, the increase in depth fell short of significance, most likely because of low power. Participants were mostly white British, with more females than males. The authors suggested clonal diversity may have been underestimated.

Remarks on this clone: The target of this receptor is not known. Base-call qualities are not available, and no considerably larger clone is one nucleotide away. Other DNA sequences of this sample code for an identical CDR3.

The CDR3 regions of human TCRbeta chains were analyzed by immunosequencing. Per the authors' processing: Repertoire TCRs were checked for matches against a reference library of SARS-CoV-2-specific TCRs that had been generated using the MIRA antigen-specificity platform. Breadth meant the fraction of unique TCRs that were SARS-CoV-2-associated, whereas depth meant the fraction of total T cells that were SARS-CoV-2-associated. Using the MIRA data, each spike-specific TCR was mapped to the spike region that the TCR reacts to and placed in a CD4 or CD8 class. Log10-transformed breadth and depth values were compared by one-way ANOVA with Sidak's multiple comparisons tests. Held by TCRdb, this immuneACCESS table contains in-frame sequences only and omits some clones. Under half of the omission traces to an unresolved V gene where checked; the cause of the rest is unknown. V and J calls and clone size are those listed in that table; D and trimming were worked out from the DNA. In all, the sample holds 150,000 to 200,000 clones, and about 90% of those were seen once. The top ten constitute about 3% of the sample.

This sample's time point label indicates: baseline before first vaccination. The treatment or condition tag for this specimen amounts to: meningococcal conjugate vaccine given as trial control. The vaccinee samples were drawn from two UK trials, COV001 and COV002, one of which was a single-blind randomized controlled phase 2/3 trial testing AZD1222 (ChAdOx1 nCoV-19) in healthy adults. For TCRbeta chain sequencing, PBMC samples from trial participants were taken at day 0 and at day 28 after the second dose. The receptor was derived from an adult in good health. Here the sequenced sample was peripheral blood, taken on day 0 of MenACWY control vaccination.

The CDR3 region reads CASSPSTDTQYF. DNA sequence: TGTGCCAGCAGCCCCAGCACAGATACGCAGTATTTT. The receptor chain draws on TRBV3-1 (or the pseudogene TRBV3-2) and TRBJ2-3; the D gene is unclear. The CDR1 and CDR2 encoded by the germline V gene (reference sequence) are LGHDT and YNNKEL. There are 12 amino acids in the CDR3, from cysteine to phenylalanine inclusive. Just CDR3 DNA is preserved here, 36 bases in frame from base 1. The germline ends are 2 bases apart after V is trimmed by 4 bases and J by 0 bases.